Presented here are 31 T cell receptor beta chains from one specimen sequenced in a study of blood T cell repertoires in COVID-19 (dated by TCRdb to 2020 to 2021). Library prep was done by the immunoSEQ multiplex PCR assay. TCRdb retrieved this table from immuneACCESS and kept in-frame rearrangements only. Not all clones are present; in checked studies, unresolved V genes account for under half, and no reason is known for the remainder. The sample table contains 200,000 to 250,000 clones; only one count was recorded for around 90% of them. Around 6.9% of the sample is in the top ten clones. Input material: peripheral blood. The receptors were gathered from a man between 60 and 75 years old who had recovered from COVID-19.

The chain links TRBV2 to TRBJ1-3; TRBD1 is a possible D gene (5 bases). V lost 4 bases, J lost 1 base, and 11 bases lay in between. This CDR3 is 15 amino acids long. CDR1 and CDR2 from the germline V gene are SNHLY and FYNNEI. In DNA, the CDR3 is TGTGCCAGCAGTGCGCAGGGTAGTTCTGGAAACACCATATATTTT. Translated: CASSAQGSSGNTIYF.

The rearrangement joins TRBV30 to TRBJ2-3; D unclear. V gave up 0 bases and J gave up 7 bases, with 14 bases separating them. CDR1 GTSNPN and CDR2 SVGIG come from the germline V gene (reference sequence). The CDR3 runs to 14 residues. As DNA, the CDR3 is TGTGCCTGGAGTGTAGAAGACTCCCTAAATACGCAGTATTTT. This encodes CAWSVEDSLNTQYF.

The chain recombines TRBV18 with TRBJ2-3; D ambiguous. The germline V gene has CDR1 KGHSH and CDR2 LQKENI. This CDR3 is 13 amino acids long. V dropped 2 bases and J dropped 4 bases, with 7 bases sitting between them. The CDR3 sequence is CASSPGVADTQYF. The CDR3 DNA follows: TGTGCCAGCTCACCAGGAGTGGCAGATACGCAGTATTTT.

The V and J genes are TRBV5-4 and TRBJ1-6; 7 bases map to TRBD1. The CDR3 totals 15 residues. The germline V gene encodes CDR1 SGHNT and CDR2 YYREEE (reference sequence). The V gene end was trimmed by 1 base and the J gene end by 7 bases; junction bases not matched to a gene: 5. The DNA for the CDR3 is TGTGCCAGCAGCTTGTCGGGACAGCCGAATTCACCCCTCCACTTT. Translated: CASSLSGQPNSPLHF.

This chain links TRBV28 with TRBJ1-2; D not certain. From germline, CDR1 is MDHEN and CDR2 SYDVKM. The CDR3 is made up of 13 amino acids. V was cut by 2 bases and J by 7 bases, with 11 bases left in between. CDR3 protein: CASSLRVIGGYTF. The CDR3 nucleotides are TGTGCCAGCAGTTTACGCGTAATTGGTGGCTACACCTTC.

The chain is built from TRBV27 and TRBJ2-2, with TRBD2 as a possible D gene (5 bases). Trimming shortened V by 3 bases and J by 1 base, and 6 bases separated the two germline ends. CDR3 size: 14 residues. Germline CDR1 MNHEY, CDR2 SMNVEV (reference sequence). CDR3 amino acids: CASSLAGNTGELFF. CDR3 in DNA: TGTGCCAGCAGTTTGGCGGGGAACACCGGGGAGCTGTTTTTT.

V and J are TRBV27 and TRBJ2-7, with 7 bases identical to TRBD1. Germline V gene lookup returns CDR1 MNHEY and CDR2 SMNVEV (reference sequence). There are 20 residues in the CDR3. V gave up 1 base and J gave up 1 base; unmatched junction bases: 19. The CDR3 spells CASSLLGQALRDSFSYEQYF. DNA of the CDR3: TGTGCCAGCAGTTTATTGGGGCAGGCCCTCCGGGACAGCTTTTCCTACGAGCAGTACTTC.

This chain joins TRBV18 and TRBJ1-3; unclear D gene. The length of the CDR3 is 13 residues. Trimming stripped 2 bases from V and 8 bases from J, with 10 bases between. The germline gives CDR1 KGHSH, CDR2 LQKENI. This chain's CDR3 is CASSPRPGDTIYF. In DNA, the CDR3 is TGTGCCAGCTCACCAAGACCCGGGGACACCATATATTTT.

With regard to this clone: Sequence at one end of the junction differs from germline and may be a read error. The V gene is TRBV7-7, the J gene TRBJ2-7; D gene ambiguous. The germline CDR1 and CDR2 sequences are SSHAT and FNYEAQ (reference sequence). CDR3 length equals 14 residues. CDR3 DNA: TGTGCTAGCAGCCCACGGGTGGAGTCCTACGAGCAGTACTTC. Its translation is CASSPRVESYEQYF.

This chain uses TRBV11-3 with TRBJ2-3; no firm D call. The CDR3 has 14 amino acids. V was trimmed by 1 base and J by 3 bases, leaving 8 bases between them. CDR1 SGHNT and CDR2 YENEEA come from the germline V gene. The CDR3 DNA follows: TGTGCCAGCAGCTTAGGTTCCCCTACAGATACGCAGTATTTT. It encodes CASSLGSPTDTQYF.

V usage is TRBV7-2 and J usage is TRBJ2-1; TRBD1 matches 8 bases. CDR3 length equals 15 residues. Germline lookup yields CDR1 SGHTA and CDR2 FQGNSA. J was trimmed by 4 bases and V by 1 base; bases with no gene match: 3. The DNA of the CDR3 is TGTGCCAGCAGCTTAGACAGGGGGGAATACAATGAGCAGTTCTTC. Protein: CASSLDRGEYNEQFF.

This clone has just one count. The chain couples TRBV4-2 to TRBJ1-2, with 9 positions matching TRBD1. The germline V gene has CDR1 LGHNA and CDR2 YNFKEQ. V lost 1 base and J lost 8; bases outside the gene matches: 8. This CDR3 has 15 residues. CDR3 DNA sequence: TGTGCCAGCAGCCAAGGACAGGGGGGATCGGGAGGCTACACCTTC. Its protein is CASSQGQGGSGGYTF.

This chain uses TRBV30 with TRBJ1-4, with TRBD1 matching over 7 bases. V lost 6 bases and J lost 4; bases outside the gene matches: 11. The CDR3 has 15 residues. CDR1 GTSNPN and CDR2 SVGIG come from the germline V gene (reference sequence). DNA of the CDR3: TGTGCCTGCCCACGAACAGGGGCCGGTAATGAAAAACTGTTTTTT. Translation: CACPRTGAGNEKLFF. Using reference TRBV30 and TRBJ1-4 for the parts outside the CDR3, the full variable domain is SQTIHQWPATLVQPVGSPLSLECTVEGTSNPNLYWYRQAAGRGLQLLFYSVGIGQISSEVPQNLSASRPQDRQFILSSKKLLLSDSGFYLCACPRTGAGNEKLFFGSGTQLSVL.

A single count supports this clone. In DNA, the CDR3 is TGTGCCACCAGTGATTTGGTGGCGGGAGGCACAGATACGCAGTATTTT. Protein product: CATSDLVAGGTDTQYF. The chain couples TRBV24-1 to TRBJ2-3; 7 bases map to TRBD2. The CDR3 extends over 16 amino acids. The V segment lost 0 bases and the J segment 1 base; nucleotides outside the gene matches: 3. Germline V gene sequence: CDR1 KGHDR, CDR2 SFDVKD.

This clone showed up just a few times. The gene calls are TRBV24-1 and TRBJ2-1; D not resolved. Trimming cost V 3 bases and J 0 bases, with 11 bases left between them. The CDR3 runs 16 residues. Looked up from germline, CDR1 is KGHDR and CDR2 is SFDVKD. The CDR3 DNA follows: TGTGCCACCAGTGATCTGAGCGCTAGCTCCTACAATGAGCAGTTCTTC. Translation gives CATSDLSASSYNEQFF.

This clone was recorded once. The chain has TRBV5-1 and TRBJ2-4; D call uncertain. Trimming shortened V by 1 base and J by 0 bases, and 5 bases separated the two germline ends. Germline lookup yields CDR1 SGHRS and CDR2 YFSETQ. This CDR3 is built from 14 residues. In DNA form, the CDR3 reads TGCGCCAGCAGCTTGAGCCTAGCCAAAAACATTCAGTACTTC. Amino acids: CASSLSLAKNIQYF.

V is TRBV19 and J is TRBJ1-5; perhaps TRBD1 as D (5 bases). CDR1 LNHDA and CDR2 SQIVND come from the germline V gene (reference sequence). V was shortened by 0 bases and J by 0 bases, with 18 bases between the two germline ends. The CDR3 runs to 19 residues. The CDR3 nucleotides are TGTGCCAGTAGTATAGATCCAGGGCCTACGGGTTATAGCAATCAGCCCCAGCATTTT. Translation gives CASSIDPGPTGYSNQPQHF.

This clone was seen a handful of times. This chain joins TRBV6-1 and TRBJ2-5; tentative D call: TRBD2 (6 bases). The germline V gene has CDR1 MNHNS and CDR2 SASEGT. With 2 bases removed from V and 5 bases from J, the gap between germline ends came to 15 bases. CDR3 length equals 15 residues. In nucleotides, the CDR3 is TGTGCCAGCAGTGAAAGTGTGGCGGGACCGGAGACCCAGTACTTC. As protein: CASSESVAGPETQYF.

The chain links TRBV6-2 or TRBV6-3 to TRBJ1-4; TRBD1 agrees at 10 bases. CDR1 and CDR2 (germline): MNHEY, SVGEGT. The junction had 10 bases not matched to a gene; V was cut back by 0 bases and J by 0 bases. The CDR3 is 20 residues long. As DNA, the CDR3 is TGTGCCAGCAGTTACTCGAGAGGGACAGGGGCCTCTGCAACTAATGAAAAACTGTTTTTT. Amino acids: CASSYSRGTGASATNEKLFF.

J is TRBJ1-2 and V is TRBV7-8, with 7 nucleotides matching TRBD1. V trimming: 3 bases; J trimming: 1 base; junction bases outside the gene matches: 5. The germline V gene encodes CDR1 SGHVS and CDR2 FQNEAQ. CDR3 length: 15 amino acids. CDR3 sequence (DNA): TGTGCCAGCAGCTTTCGGACAGGAGATAACTATGGCTACACCTTC. Protein: CASSFRTGDNYGYTF.

The V and J genes are TRBV3-1 (or the pseudogene TRBV3-2) and TRBJ1-2, with TRBD1 matching over 9 bases. The CDR3 length is 15 residues. Germline-derived CDR1 and CDR2 are LGHDT and YNNKEL (reference sequence). After removal of 1 base from V and 2 bases from J, the junction contained 2 bases not matched to a gene. The CDR3 spells CASSQVDRGNYGYTF. CDR3 in DNA: TGTGCCAGCAGCCAAGTGGACAGGGGAAACTATGGCTACACCTTC.

The chain has TRBV11-1 and TRBJ2-1; no definite D call. Trimming shortened V by 3 bases and J by 4 bases, and 10 bases separated the two germline ends. The CDR3 spans 14 residues. The V gene's germline CDR1 is SGHAT and CDR2 FQDESV (reference sequence). Here the CDR3 reads CASSFTQSYNEQFF. CDR3 nucleotide sequence: TGTGCCAGCAGCTTTACCCAGTCGTACAATGAGCAGTTCTTC.

The genes are TRBV25-1 and TRBJ1-1, with TRBD1 as a possible D gene (5 bases). From germline, CDR1 is MGHDK and CDR2 SYGVNS. The V end lost 2 bases, the J end lost 6 bases, and 10 bases lay between the germline ends. The CDR3 length is 13 residues. CDR3: CASSEGGRPEAFF. CDR3 coding DNA: TGTGCCAGCAGTGAAGGGGGGAGGCCTGAAGCTTTCTTT. The complete variable domain, with remaining parts taken from reference TRBV25-1 and TRBJ1-1, reads EADIYQTPRYLVIGTGKKITLECSQTMGHDKMYWYQQDPGMELHLIHYSYGVNSTEKGDLSSESTVSRIRTEHFPLTLESARPSHTSQYLCASSEGGRPEAFFGQGTRLTVV.

CDR3 residues: CASMMLGGSNTGELFF. The CDR3 coding sequence is TGTGCCAGCATGATGCTTGGCGGGTCGAACACCGGGGAGCTGTTTTTT. The V and J genes are TRBV28 and TRBJ2-2; D possibly corresponds to TRBD2 (5 bases). CDR1 is MDHEN and CDR2 is SYDVKM in the germline V gene. This CDR3 has 16 residues. V lost 7 bases and J lost 0, with 15 bases in between.

V gene TRBV7-2 combines with J gene TRBJ2-7; tentative D call: TRBD1 (6 bases). Germline V gene lookup returns CDR1 SGHTA and CDR2 FQGNSA. The length of the CDR3 is 14 residues. Trimming removed 5 bases from V and 4 bases from J, with 15 bases in between. CDR3 residues: CASSPSRDIYEQYF. The CDR3 DNA sequence: TGTGCCAGCAGCCCGTCCCGGGACATTTACGAGCAGTACTTC. The full variable domain, completed using reference TRBV7-2 and TRBJ2-7, is GAGVSQSPSNKVTEKGKDVELRCDPISGHTALYWYRQSLGQGLEFLIYFQGNSAPDKSGLPSDRFSAERTGGSVSTLTIQRTQQEDSAVYLCASSPSRDIYEQYFGPGTRLTVT.

This clone was seen a single time. Other DNA sequences of this sample code for an identical CDR3. The chain combines TRBV18 with TRBJ2-1; D is possibly TRBD1 (5 bases). The CDR3 spans 14 residues. Deletions cut 3 bases from V and 4 bases from J, with 10 bases between. CDR1 is KGHSH, CDR2 LQKENI, per germline. DNA for the CDR3: TGTGCCAGCTCACCGGCGACAGTATACAATGAGCAGTTCTTC. Residues: CASSPATVYNEQFF.

The chain couples TRBV11-2 to TRBJ1-2; D may be TRBD1 (6 bases). CDR1 and CDR2 (germline): SGHAT, FQNNGV. V lost 5 bases and J lost 8, with 21 bases in between. The CDR3 covers 15 residues. The DNA of the CDR3 is TGTGCCAGCAGCCCCGGGGGAGGGGGTATTTGGGGCTACACCTTC. Translation gives CASSPGGGGIWGYTF.

V is TRBV6-5 and J is TRBJ2-1; 7 positions agree with TRBD2. The CDR3 covers 16 residues. Germline V gives CDR1 MNHEY, CDR2 SVGAGI. The V and J ends lost 2 bases and 5 bases, in that order; junction bases with no gene match: 9. The CDR3 DNA sequence: TGTGCCAGCAGTTACGCTCGGCGGGAGAGCCACAATGAGCAGTTCTTC. This encodes CASSYARRESHNEQFF.

This chain uses TRBV7-9 with TRBJ2-7, with 9 bases lining up with TRBD1. The CDR3 is 15 residues long. The J segment lost 4 bases and the V segment lost 8 bases, leaving 12 bases of the junction unmatched. Germline V lookup: CDR1 SEHNR, CDR2 FQNEAQ (reference sequence). The CDR3 bases are TGTGCCAGCGCACGACCGGACAGGGGTATTTACGAGCAGTACTTC. Its translation: CASARPDRGIYEQYF.

This clone appeared a single time. The CDR3 DNA sequence: TGCAGCGTTCAGGGGGCTTCCTATAATTCACCCCTCCACTTT. Its translation: CSVQGASYNSPLHF. V gene TRBV29-1 combines with J gene TRBJ1-6; the match to TRBD1 covers 8 bases. Trimming cost V 5 bases and J 1 base; bases outside gene matches: 1. The CDR3 covers 14 residues. Germline CDR1 and CDR2: SQVTM and ANQGSEA.

The chain employs TRBV10-3 and TRBJ1-4; the D is unclear. V gave up 10 bases and J gave up 7 bases, with 19 bases separating them. Germline V gives CDR1 ENHRY, CDR2 SYGVKD. The length of the CDR3 is 14 residues. CDR3 DNA: TGTGCCACCCAAAGGGCGGGGAGTGGTGAAAAACTGTTTTTT. Protein: CATQRAGSGEKLFF.